This TCR beta chain was obtained from a study of vaccination and CD4 T cells after COVID-19. In the study overall: Post-COVID sampling occurred a median approximately 91 days after diagnosis (range 35 to 161). Samples were taken after vaccination, a median of approximately 72 days after dose two, with a range of 14 to 241.

This CDR3 contains 14 residues. The Oncomine TCR Beta short-read assay was what sequenced the DNA obtained from cultured CD4+ T cells. MiXCR, run by TCRdb on the PCR reads, gives a single entry per CDR3 protein. The table lists 6,600 or so distinct CDR3 sequences, 47% of them singletons. Treatment noted: roughly ten-day PBMC culture with coronavirus spike peptide pools or control peptides (ViraFEST assay). During the years 2011-2018, before the COVID-19 pandemic, the unexposed donor's CD4+ T cells were collected. Antigen-specific T cell expansion with peptide pools preceded TCR sequencing in the ViraFEST approach. Worth noting for this clonotype: Its antigen is not identified. A clone one base away is much larger, so this may be a read error.

The sample comprised CD4+ T cells from blood, cultured in vitro. The TCR was taken from a human donor in good health. This chain uses TRBV12-3 or TRBV12-4 with TRBJ1-6, with D possibly matching TRBD1 (5 bases). Here the CDR3 DNA reads TGTGCCGGCAGTTTAGCGCAGGGTAATTCACCCCTCCACTTT. Protein product: CAGSLAQGNSPLHF.